Listed here are 5 T cell receptor beta chains from one sample, sequenced in a study of blood T cell repertoires in COVID-19. Only in-frame clones appear in the TCRdb table, and some are missing; sequencing was by immunoSEQ multiplex PCR. The sample consists of around 160,000 clones, approximately 81% of them appearing once. Sequenced material: peripheral blood. The receptors derive from a human donor in a cohort sampled during active COVID-19.

This sequence joins TRBV7-9 and TRBJ2-6; D remains unclear. The germline gives CDR1 SEHNR, CDR2 FQNEAQ (reference sequence). CDR3 length: 15 amino acids. The V and J ends lost 4 bases and 0 bases respectively, with 7 bases between them. The CDR3 loop is CASSSPGSGANVLTF. In DNA form, the CDR3 reads TGTGCCAGCAGCTCCCCGGGCTCTGGGGCCAACGTCCTGACTTTC.

This clone was picked up one time. CDR3: CSGGQTSYTF. The CDR3 region has the DNA TGCAGTGGGGGACAGACGAGCTACACCTTC. The chain combines TRBV29-1 with TRBJ1-2, with TRBD1 matching over 7 bases. This CDR3 has 10 residues. The germline CDR1 and CDR2 sequences are SQVTM and ANQGSEA.

The CDR3 region has the DNA TGTGCCAGCAGGCGGACAGTGAGCACCGGGGAGCTGTTTTTT. Translating gives CASRRTVSTGELFF. This rearrangement joins TRBV6-5 to TRBJ2-2; possibly TRBD1 for D (6 bases). Trimming removed 6 bases at V and 4 bases at J, with 12 bases between. Germline lookup yields CDR1 MNHEY and CDR2 SVGAGI. The CDR3 is 14 amino acids.

Here the CDR3 DNA reads TGTGCCAGCCTCCTGGGGGGGAGCTATGGCTACACCTTC. It yields the protein CASLLGGSYGYTF. The V gene is TRBV2, the J gene TRBJ1-2; possibly TRBD1 for D (5 bases). Germline loops: CDR1 SNHLY, CDR2 FYNNEI. The CDR3 runs to 13 residues. The germline V and J ends were trimmed by 8 bases and 4 bases, with 14 bases remaining between them.

The V gene is TRBV29-1, the J gene TRBJ2-7; TRBD2 is a possible D gene (6 bases). V shed 6 bases and J shed 3 bases, with 12 bases lying between them. This CDR3 has 12 amino acids. Germline loops: CDR1 SQVTM, CDR2 ANQGSEA. CDR3 DNA sequence: TGCAGCGTGGACGGGGGAGGCTACGAGCAGTACTTC. Its translation: CSVDGGGYEQYF.